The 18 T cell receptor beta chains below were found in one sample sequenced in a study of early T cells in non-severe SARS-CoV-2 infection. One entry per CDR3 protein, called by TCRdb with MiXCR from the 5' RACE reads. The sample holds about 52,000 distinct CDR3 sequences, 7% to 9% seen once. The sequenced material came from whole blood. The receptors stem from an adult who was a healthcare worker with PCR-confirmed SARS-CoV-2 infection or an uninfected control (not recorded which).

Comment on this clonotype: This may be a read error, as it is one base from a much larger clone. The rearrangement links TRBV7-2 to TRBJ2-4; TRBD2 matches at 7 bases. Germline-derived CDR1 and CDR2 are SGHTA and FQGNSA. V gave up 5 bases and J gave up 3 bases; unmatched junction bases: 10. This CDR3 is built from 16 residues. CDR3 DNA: TGTGCCAGCAGCCCTCAGAGCGGGACTGTCAAAAACATTCAGTACTTC. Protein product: CASSPQSGTVKNIQYF.

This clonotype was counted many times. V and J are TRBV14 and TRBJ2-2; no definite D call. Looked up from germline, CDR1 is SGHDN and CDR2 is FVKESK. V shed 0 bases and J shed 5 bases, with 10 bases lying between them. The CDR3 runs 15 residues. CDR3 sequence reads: CASSQEARMTGELFF. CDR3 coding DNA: TGTGCCAGCAGCCAAGAGGCTAGAATGACCGGGGAGCTGTTTTTT.

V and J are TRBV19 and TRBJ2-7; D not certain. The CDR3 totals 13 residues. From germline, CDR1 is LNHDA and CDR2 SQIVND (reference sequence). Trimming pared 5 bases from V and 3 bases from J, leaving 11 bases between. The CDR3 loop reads CASSPRHFYEQYF. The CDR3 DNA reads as TGTGCCAGTAGTCCCCGACACTTCTACGAGCAGTACTTC. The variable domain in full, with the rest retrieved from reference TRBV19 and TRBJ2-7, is DGGITQSPKYLFRKEGQNVTLSCEQNLNHDAMYWYRQDPGQGLRLIYYSQIVNDFQKGDIAEGYSVSREKKESFPLTVTSAQKNPTAFYLCASSPRHFYEQYFGPGTRLTVT.

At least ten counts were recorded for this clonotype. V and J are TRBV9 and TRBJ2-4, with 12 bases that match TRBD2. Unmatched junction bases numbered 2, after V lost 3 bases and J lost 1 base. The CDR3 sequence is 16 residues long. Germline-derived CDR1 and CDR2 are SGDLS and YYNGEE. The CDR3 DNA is TGTGCCAGCAGCGCTGGGACTAGCGGGGCCAAAAACATTCAGTACTTC. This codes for CASSAGTSGAKNIQYF.

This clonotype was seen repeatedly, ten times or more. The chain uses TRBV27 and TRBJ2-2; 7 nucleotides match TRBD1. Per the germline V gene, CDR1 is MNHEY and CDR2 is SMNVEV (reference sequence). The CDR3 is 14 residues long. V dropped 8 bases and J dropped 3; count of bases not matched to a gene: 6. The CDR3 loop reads CASLRQGYTGELFF. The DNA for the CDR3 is TGTGCCAGCCTGAGACAGGGTTACACCGGGGAGCTGTTTTTT.

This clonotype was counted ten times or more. CDR3 sequence (DNA): TGTGCCAGCAGCGACCCCCAAGCTGAAGCTTTCTTT. As protein: CASSDPQAEAFF. V is TRBV7-9 and J is TRBJ1-1; D unclear. The CDR3 spans 12 residues. Trimming shortened V by 5 bases and J by 6 bases, and 10 bases separated the two germline ends. CDR1 SEHNR and CDR2 FQNEAQ come from the germline V gene (reference sequence).

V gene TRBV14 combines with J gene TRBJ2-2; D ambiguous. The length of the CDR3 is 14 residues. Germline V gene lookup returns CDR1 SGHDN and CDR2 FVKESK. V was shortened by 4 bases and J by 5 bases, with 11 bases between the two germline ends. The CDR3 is CASSPWATTGELFF. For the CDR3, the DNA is TGTGCCAGCAGCCCGTGGGCGACAACCGGGGAGCTGTTTTTT. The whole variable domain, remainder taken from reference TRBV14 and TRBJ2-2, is EAGVTQFPSHSVIEKGQTVTLRCDPISGHDNLYWYRRVMGKEIKFLLHFVKESKQDESGMPNNRFLAERTGGTYSTLKVQPAELEDSGVYFCASSPWATTGELFFGEGSRLTVL.

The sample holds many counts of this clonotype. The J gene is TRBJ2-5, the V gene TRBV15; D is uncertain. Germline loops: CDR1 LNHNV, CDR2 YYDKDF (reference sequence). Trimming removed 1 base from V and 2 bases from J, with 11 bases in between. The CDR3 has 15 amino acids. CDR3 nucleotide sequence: TGTGCCACCAGCAGAGGTGTGCGTTTTCAAGAGACCCAGTACTTC. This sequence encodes CATSRGVRFQETQYF.

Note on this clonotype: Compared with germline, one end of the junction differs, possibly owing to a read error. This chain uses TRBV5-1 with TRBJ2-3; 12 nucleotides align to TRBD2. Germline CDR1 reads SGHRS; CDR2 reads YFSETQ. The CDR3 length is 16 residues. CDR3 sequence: CTSSSAAGLAGDTQYF. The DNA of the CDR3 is TGCACCAGCAGCTCGGCGGCGGGACTAGCGGGAGATACGCAGTATTTT.

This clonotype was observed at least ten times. The CDR3 loop is CATSRELNSYNEQFF. CDR3 nucleotide sequence: TGTGCCACCAGCAGAGAACTAAACTCCTACAATGAGCAGTTCTTC. The J gene is TRBJ2-1, the V gene TRBV15; no definite D call. Germline CDR1 is LNHNV and CDR2 is YYDKDF (reference sequence). The V and J ends lost 0 bases and 0 bases respectively, with 6 bases between them. There are 15 residues in the CDR3.

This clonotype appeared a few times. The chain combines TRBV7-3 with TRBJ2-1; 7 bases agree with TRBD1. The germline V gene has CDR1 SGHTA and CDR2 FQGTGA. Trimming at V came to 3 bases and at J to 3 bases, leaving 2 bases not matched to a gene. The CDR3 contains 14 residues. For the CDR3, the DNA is TGTGCCAGCAGCTTTAGACAGGGCTACAATGAGCAGTTCTTC. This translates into CASSFRQGYNEQFF.

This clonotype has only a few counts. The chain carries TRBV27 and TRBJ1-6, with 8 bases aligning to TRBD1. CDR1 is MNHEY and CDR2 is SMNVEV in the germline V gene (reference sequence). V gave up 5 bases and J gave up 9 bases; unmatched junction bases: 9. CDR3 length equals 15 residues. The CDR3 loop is CASSDLTGVRSPLHF. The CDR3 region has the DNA TGTGCCAGCAGTGATTTGACAGGGGTGCGTTCACCCCTCCACTTT.

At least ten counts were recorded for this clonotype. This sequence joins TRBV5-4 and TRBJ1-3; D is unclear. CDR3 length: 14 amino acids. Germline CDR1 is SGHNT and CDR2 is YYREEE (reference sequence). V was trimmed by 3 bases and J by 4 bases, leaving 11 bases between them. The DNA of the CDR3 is TGTGCCAGCAGCTGGCGCGAGGGCGGAAACACCATATATTTT. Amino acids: CASSWREGGNTIYF.

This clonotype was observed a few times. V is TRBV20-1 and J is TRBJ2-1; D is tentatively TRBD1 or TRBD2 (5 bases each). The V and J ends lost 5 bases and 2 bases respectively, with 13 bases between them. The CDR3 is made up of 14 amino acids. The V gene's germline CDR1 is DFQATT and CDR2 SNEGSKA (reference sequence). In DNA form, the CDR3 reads TGCAGTGCTTCCGGGACCACCACCTACAATGAGCAGTTCTTC. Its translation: CSASGTTTYNEQFF.

The CDR3 DNA reads as TGTGCCAGCAGCTTAGGGCGGGGGGGCCCAAATACGCAGTATTTT. Amino acid sequence: CASSLGRGGPNTQYF. This chain connects TRBV11-2 to TRBJ2-3; 9 nucleotides agree with TRBD2. The CDR3 runs to 15 residues. Looked up from germline, CDR1 is SGHAT and CDR2 is FQNNGV. V lost 1 base to trimming and J lost 7 bases; unmatched junction nucleotides: 6.

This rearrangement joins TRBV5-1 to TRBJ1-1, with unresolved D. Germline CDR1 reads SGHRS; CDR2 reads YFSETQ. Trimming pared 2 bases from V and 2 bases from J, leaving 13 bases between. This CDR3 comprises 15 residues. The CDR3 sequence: CASSFPADLNTEAFF. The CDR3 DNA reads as TGCGCCAGCAGCTTCCCCGCAGATCTAAACACTGAAGCTTTCTTT.

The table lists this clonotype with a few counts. CDR3 residues: CSVRAFNEQFF. The CDR3 bases are TGCAGCGTTCGGGCGTTCAATGAGCAGTTCTTC. The V gene is TRBV29-1, the J gene TRBJ2-1; D call uncertain. With 5 bases removed from V and 6 bases from J, the gap between germline ends came to 8 bases. Germline CDR1 SQVTM, CDR2 ANQGSEA. The CDR3 loop spans 11 amino acids.

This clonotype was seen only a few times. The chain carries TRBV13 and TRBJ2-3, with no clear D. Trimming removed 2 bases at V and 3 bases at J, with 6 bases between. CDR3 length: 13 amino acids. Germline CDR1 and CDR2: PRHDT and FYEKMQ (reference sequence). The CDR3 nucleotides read TGTGCCAGCAGCTTAACCAAGACAGATACGCAGTATTTT. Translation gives CASSLTKTDTQYF.